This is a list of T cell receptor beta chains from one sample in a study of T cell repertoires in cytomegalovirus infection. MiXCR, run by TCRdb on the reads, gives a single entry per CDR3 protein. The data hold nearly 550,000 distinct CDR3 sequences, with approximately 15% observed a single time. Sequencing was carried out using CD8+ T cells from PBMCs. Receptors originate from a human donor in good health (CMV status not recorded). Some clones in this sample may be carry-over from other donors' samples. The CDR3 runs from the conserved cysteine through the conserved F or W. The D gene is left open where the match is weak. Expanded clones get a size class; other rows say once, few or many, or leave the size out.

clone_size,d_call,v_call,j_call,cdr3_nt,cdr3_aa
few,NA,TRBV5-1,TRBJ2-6,TGCGCCAGCAGCTTGGTATCGGAGGTGGGGGCCAACGTCCTGACTTTC,CASSLVSEVGANVLTF
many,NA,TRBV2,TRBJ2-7,TGTGCCAGCAGAGGCCCCCAGACCGTCTACGAGCAGTACTTC,CASRGPQTVYEQYF
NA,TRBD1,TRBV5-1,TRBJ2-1,TGCGCCAGCAGCTTGGAGGGGACAGGGGTCTACAATGAGCAGTTCTTC,CASSLEGTGVYNEQFF
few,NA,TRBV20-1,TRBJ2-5,TGCAGTGCTAGAGTATGGGGGGATCCCTTCCAAGAGACCCAGTACTTC,CSARVWGDPFQETQYF
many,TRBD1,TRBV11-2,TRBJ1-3,TGTGCCAGCCACCCACAGGGGGCAGGAAACACCATATATTTT,CASHPQGAGNTIYF
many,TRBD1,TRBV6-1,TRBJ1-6,TGTGCCAGCAGTGAGGGACAGCCCTATAGCTCCTATAATTCACCCCTCCACTTT,CASSEGQPYSSYNSPLHF
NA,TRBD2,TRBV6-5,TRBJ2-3,TGTGCCAGCAGTTACGGGAGCGGGAGTGGGTCAGATACGCAGTATTTT,CASSYGSGSGSDTQYF
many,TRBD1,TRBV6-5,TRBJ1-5,TGTGCCAGCAGCCCCCGTACAGGGGTCAATCAGCCCCAGCATTTT,CASSPRTGVNQPQHF
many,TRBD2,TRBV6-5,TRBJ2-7,TGTGCCAGCAGTTGGACTAGCGGGCACTTCCCCCCCTACGAGCAGTACTTC,CASSWTSGHFPPYEQYF
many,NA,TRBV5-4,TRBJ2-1,TGTGCCAGCAGCCCCTGGGGGGAGGACAATGAGCAGTTCTTC,CASSPWGEDNEQFF
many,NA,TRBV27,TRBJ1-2,TGTGCCAGCAGTTTATCTGCGGACAGAATGTATGGCTACACCTTC,CASSLSADRMYGYTF
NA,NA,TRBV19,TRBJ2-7,TGTGCCAGTAGTCCGTCGAACAGGGCCCGTTCCTACGAGCAGTACTTC,CASSPSNRARSYEQYF
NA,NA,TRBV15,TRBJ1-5,TGTGCCACCAGCAGTCCCGAGTCTCTGTATAGCAATCAGCCCCAGCATTTT,CATSSPESLYSNQPQHF
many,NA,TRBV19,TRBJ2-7,TGTGCCAGTAGTGTCAACCGGGGCTATTACGAGCAGTACTTC,CASSVNRGYYEQYF
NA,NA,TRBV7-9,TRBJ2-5,TGTGCCAGCAGCTTTACGAAGGAGACCCAGTACTTC,CASSFTKETQYF
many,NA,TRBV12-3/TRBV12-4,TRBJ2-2,TGTGCCAGCGGTCGGACATCGAGCACCGGGGAGCTGTTTTTT,CASGRTSSTGELFF
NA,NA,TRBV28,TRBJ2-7,TGTGCCAGCAGTTTAATCACGATTGGACACGAGCAGTACTTC,CASSLITIGHEQYF
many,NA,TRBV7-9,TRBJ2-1,TGTGCCAGCAGCCGGTGGGAGCGACAGTTCTTC,CASSRWERQFF
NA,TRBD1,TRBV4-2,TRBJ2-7,TGTGCCAGCAGCCACAGACAGGGGGCGGTGAACGAGCAGTACTTC,CASSHRQGAVNEQYF
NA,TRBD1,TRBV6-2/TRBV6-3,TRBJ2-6,TGTGCCAGCAGCACAGGGGGTGGCTCTGGCGCCAACGTCCTGACTTTC,CASSTGGGSGANVLTF
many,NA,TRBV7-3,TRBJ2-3,TGTGCCAGCAGCTTAAAGGGTTCAGCAGCGACAGATACGCAGTATTTT,CASSLKGSAATDTQYF
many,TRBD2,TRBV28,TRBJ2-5,TGTGCCAGCACCCCCGAAGCGGGATTACAAGAGACCCAGTACTTC,CASTPEAGLQETQYF
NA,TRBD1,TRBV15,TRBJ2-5,TGTGCCACCAGTCTCCCCGGGACAGTGAGCCAAGAGACCCAGTACTTC,CATSLPGTVSQETQYF